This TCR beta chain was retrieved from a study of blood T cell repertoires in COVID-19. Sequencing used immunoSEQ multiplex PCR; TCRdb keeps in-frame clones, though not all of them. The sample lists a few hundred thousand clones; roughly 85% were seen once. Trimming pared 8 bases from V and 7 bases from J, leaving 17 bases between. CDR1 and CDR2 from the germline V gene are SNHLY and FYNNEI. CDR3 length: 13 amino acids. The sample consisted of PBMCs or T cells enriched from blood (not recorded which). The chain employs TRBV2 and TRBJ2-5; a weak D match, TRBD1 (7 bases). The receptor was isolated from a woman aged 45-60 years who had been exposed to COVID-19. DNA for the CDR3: TGTGCCAGCGAGGGGGCGGGGTTGGGGACCCAGTACTTC. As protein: CASEGAGLGTQYF.